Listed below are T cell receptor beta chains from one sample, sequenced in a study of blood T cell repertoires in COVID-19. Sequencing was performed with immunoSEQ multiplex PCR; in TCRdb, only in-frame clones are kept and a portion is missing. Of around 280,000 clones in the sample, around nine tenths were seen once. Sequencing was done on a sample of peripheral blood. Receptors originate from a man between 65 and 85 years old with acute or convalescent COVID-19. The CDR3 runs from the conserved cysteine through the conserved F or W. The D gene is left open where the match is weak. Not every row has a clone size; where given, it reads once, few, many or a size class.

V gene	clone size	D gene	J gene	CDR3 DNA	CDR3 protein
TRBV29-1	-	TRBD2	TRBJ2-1	TGCAGCGTTGTTTTGTTCGGCGGGAGGTACAATGAGCAGTTCTTC	CSVVLFGGRYNEQFF
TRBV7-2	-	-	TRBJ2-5	TGTGCCAGCAGCTCCGTCTACCAAGAGACCCAGTACTTC	CASSSVYQETQYF
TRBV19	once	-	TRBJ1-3	TGTGCCGTCGGTAGCTCTGGAAACACCATATATTTT	CAVGSSGNTIYF
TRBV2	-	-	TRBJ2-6	TGTACCAGCAGTCCGGGACACTCCTCTGGGGCCAACGTCCTGACTTTC	CTSSPGHSSGANVLTF
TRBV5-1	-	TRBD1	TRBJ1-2	TGCGCCAGCCGACCCCCGGGACAGGGTATCTATGGCTACACCTTC	CASRPPGQGIYGYTF
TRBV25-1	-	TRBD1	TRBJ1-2	TGTGCCAGCAGTGGCCGCGACAGGGGGTATGGCTACACCTTC	CASSGRDRGYGYTF
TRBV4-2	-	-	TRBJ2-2	TGTGCCAGCAGCCAGGACCACGCAGGGTCCGGGGAGCTGTTTTTT	CASSQDHAGSGELFF
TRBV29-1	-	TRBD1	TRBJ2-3	TGCAGCGTACGAGGGACAGAAATCAATACGCAGTATTTT	CSVRGTEINTQYF
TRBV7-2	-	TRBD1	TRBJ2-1	TGTGCCAGCAGCTTCCGGGGACAGGGATACAATGAGCAGTTCTTC	CASSFRGQGYNEQFF
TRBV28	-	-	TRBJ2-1	TGTGCCACGCACAGGAGCTACAATGAGCAGTTCTTC	CATHRSYNEQFF
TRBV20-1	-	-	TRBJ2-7	TGCAGTGCCTGGGGGCTATACGAGCAGTACTTC	CSAWGLYEQYF
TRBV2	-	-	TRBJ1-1	TGTGCCAGCATCAGAGAGCAGGGCGGCACTGAAGCTTTCTTT	CASIREQGGTEAFF
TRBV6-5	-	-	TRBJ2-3	TGTGCCAGCTCGAGAGCAGATACGCAGTATTTT	CASSRADTQYF
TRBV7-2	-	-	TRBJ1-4	TGTGCCAGCAGCTTAGAACCGGAGGAAAAACTGTTTTTT	CASSLEPEEKLFF
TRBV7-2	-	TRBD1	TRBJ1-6	TGTGCCAGCAGCTTATTCCAGGGGGGAAATTCACCCCTCCACTTT	CASSLFQGGNSPLHF
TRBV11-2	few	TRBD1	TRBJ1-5	TGTGCCAGCAGCTTAAGCGGACAGGGCAATCAGCCCCAGCATTTT	CASSLSGQGNQPQHF
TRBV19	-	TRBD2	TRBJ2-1	TGTGCCAGTAGTAGGACTAGCGGGGGGGCCCACAATGAGCAGTTCTTC	CASSRTSGGAHNEQFF
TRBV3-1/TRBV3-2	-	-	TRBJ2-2	TGTGCCAGCAGCCAAGATCGTAGATCCATTACCGGGGAGCTGTTTTTT	CASSQDRRSITGELFF
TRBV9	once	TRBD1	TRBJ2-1	TGTGCCAGCAGCGTAGGAGGGACAGACTACAATGAGCAGTTCTTC	CASSVGGTDYNEQFF
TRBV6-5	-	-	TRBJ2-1	TGTGCCAGCAGACGACAGGCCAATGAGCAGTTCTTC	CASRRQANEQFF
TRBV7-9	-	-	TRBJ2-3	TGTGCCAGCAGCCTCTCGACAGGCACAGATACGCAGTATTTT	CASSLSTGTDTQYF
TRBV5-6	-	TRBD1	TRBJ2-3	TGTGCCAGCAGCTTGAGGGGGCTCACAGATACGCAGTATTTT	CASSLRGLTDTQYF
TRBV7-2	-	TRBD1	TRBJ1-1	TGTGCCAGCAGCCGACAGGGGAACACTGAAGCTTTCTTT	CASSRQGNTEAFF
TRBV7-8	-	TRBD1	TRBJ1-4	TGTGCCAGCAGCCCGACTTCAAGGGGGCTTGGTGAAAAACTGTTTTTT	CASSPTSRGLGEKLFF
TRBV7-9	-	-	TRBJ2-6	TGTGCCAGCAGCACTAACTCTGGGGCCAACGTCCTGACTTTC	CASSTNSGANVLTF
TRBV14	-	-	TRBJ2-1	TGTGCCAGCAGCCAAGACGGCGGGTACGGGATCTTC	CASSQDGGYGIF
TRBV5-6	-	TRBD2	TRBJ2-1	TGTGCCAGCAGCTGGGGACTAGCGGGATCCCGGTCCTACAATGAGCAGTTCTTC	CASSWGLAGSRSYNEQFF
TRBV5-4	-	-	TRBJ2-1	TGTGCCAGCAGCCCGGGGTCCCCCGGGGCCTACAATGAGCAGTTCTTC	CASSPGSPGAYNEQFF
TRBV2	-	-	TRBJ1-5	TGTGCCAGCAGTCCTTGGACAGAGAATCAGCCCCAGCATTTT	CASSPWTENQPQHF